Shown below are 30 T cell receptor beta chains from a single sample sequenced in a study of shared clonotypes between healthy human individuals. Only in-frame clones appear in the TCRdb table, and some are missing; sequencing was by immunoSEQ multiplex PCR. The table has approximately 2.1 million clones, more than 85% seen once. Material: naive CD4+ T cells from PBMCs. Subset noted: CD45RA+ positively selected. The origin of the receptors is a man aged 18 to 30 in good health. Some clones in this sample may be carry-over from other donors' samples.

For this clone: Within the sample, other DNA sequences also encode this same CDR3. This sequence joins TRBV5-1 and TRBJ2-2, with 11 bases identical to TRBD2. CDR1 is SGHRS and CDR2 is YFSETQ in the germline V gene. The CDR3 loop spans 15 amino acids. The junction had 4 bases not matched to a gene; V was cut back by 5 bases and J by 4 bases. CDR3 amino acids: CASRRLAGSTGELFF. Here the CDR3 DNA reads TGCGCCAGCAGGCGACTAGCGGGGAGCACCGGGGAGCTGTTTTTT. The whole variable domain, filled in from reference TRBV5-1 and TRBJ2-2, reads KAGVTQTPRYLIKTRGQQVTLSCSPISGHRSVSWYQQTPGQGLQFLFEYFSETQRNKGNFPGRFSGRQFSNSRSEMNVSTLELGDSALYLCASRRLAGSTGELFFGEGSRLTVL.

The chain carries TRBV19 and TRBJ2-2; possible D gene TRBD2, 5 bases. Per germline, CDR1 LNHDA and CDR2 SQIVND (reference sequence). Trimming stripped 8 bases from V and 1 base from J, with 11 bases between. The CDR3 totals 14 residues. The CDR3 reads CASGRRENTGELFF. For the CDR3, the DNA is TGTGCCAGTGGGAGACGGGAGAACACCGGGGAGCTGTTTTTT.

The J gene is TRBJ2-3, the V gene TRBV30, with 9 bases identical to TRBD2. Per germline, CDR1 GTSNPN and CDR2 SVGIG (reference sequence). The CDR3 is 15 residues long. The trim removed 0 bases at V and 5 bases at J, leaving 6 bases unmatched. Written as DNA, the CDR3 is TGTGCCTGGAGTGTAGGCCTAGCGGGAATAGATACGCAGTATTTT. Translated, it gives CAWSVGLAGIDTQYF.

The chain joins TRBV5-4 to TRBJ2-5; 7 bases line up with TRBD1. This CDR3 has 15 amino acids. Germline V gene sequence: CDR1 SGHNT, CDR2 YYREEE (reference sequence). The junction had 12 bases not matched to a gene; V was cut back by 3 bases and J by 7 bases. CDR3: CASSSGDSRTGTQYF. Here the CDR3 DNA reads TGTGCCAGCAGCTCTGGGGACAGCCGGACCGGGACCCAGTACTTC.

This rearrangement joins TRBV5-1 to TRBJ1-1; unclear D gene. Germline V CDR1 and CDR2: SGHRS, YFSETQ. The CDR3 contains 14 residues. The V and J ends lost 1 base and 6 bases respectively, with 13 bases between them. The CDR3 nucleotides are TGCGCCAGCAGCTTGATTTCGCCCAGCTCTGAAGCTTTCTTT. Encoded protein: CASSLISPSSEAFF.

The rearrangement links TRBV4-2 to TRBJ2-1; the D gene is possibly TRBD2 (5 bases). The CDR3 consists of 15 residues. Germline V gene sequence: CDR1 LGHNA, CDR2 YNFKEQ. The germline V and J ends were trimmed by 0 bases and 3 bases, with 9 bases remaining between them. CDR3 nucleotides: TGTGCCAGCAGCCAAGATCCAGGAGGCTACAATGAGCAGTTCTTC. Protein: CASSQDPGGYNEQFF.

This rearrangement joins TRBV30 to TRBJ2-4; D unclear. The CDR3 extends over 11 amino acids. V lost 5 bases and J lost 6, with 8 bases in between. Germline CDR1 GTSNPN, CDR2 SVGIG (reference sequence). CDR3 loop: CAWGHGNIQYF. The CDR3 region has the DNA TGTGCCTGGGGTCACGGAAACATTCAGTACTTC.

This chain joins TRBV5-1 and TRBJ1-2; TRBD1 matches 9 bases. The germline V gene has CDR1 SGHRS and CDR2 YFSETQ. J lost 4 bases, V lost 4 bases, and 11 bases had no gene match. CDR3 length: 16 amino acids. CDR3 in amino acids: CASSDRPGTGSYGYTF. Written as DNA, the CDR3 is TGCGCCAGCAGCGACCGTCCCGGGACAGGGAGCTATGGCTACACCTTC.

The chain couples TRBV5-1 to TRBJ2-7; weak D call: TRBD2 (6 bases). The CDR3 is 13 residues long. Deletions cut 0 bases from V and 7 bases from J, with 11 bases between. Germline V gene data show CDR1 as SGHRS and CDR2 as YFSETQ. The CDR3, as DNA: TGCGCCAGCAGCTTGGTCCCGGCGGGGGAGCAGTACTTC. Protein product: CASSLVPAGEQYF.

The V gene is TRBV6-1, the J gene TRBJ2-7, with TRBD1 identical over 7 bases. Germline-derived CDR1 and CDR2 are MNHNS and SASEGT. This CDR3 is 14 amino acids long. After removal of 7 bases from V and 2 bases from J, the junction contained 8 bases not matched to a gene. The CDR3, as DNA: TGTGCCAGCACCCCCCGGGACAGAGCCTACGAGCAGTACTTC. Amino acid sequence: CASTPRDRAYEQYF.

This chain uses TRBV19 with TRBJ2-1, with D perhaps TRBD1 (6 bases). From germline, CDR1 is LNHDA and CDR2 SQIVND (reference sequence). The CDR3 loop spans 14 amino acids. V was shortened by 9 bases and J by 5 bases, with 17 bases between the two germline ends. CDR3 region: CASNLQGSDNEQFF. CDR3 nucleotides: TGTGCCAGCAACTTACAGGGTTCGGACAATGAGCAGTTCTTC. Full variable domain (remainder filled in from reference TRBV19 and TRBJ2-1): DGGITQSPKYLFRKEGQNVTLSCEQNLNHDAMYWYRQDPGQGLRLIYYSQIVNDFQKGDIAEGYSVSREKKESFPLTVTSAQKNPTAFYLCASNLQGSDNEQFFGPGTRLTVL.

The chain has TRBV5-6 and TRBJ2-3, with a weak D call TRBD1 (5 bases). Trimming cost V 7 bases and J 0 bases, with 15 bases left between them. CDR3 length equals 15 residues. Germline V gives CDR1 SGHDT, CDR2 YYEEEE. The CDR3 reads CASLVQGPSTDTQYF. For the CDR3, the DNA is TGTGCCAGCCTCGTCCAGGGCCCTAGCACAGATACGCAGTATTTT.

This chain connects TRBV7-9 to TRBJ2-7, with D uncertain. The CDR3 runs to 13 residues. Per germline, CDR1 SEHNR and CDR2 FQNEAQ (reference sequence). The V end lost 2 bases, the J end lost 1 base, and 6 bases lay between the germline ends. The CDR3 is CASSLMLSYEQYF. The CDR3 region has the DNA TGTGCCAGCAGCTTAATGTTGTCCTACGAGCAGTACTTC.

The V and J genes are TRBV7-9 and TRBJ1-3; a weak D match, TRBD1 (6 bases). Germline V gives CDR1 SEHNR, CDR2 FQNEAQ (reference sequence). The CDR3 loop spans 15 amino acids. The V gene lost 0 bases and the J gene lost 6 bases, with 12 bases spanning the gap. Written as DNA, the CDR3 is TGTGCCAGCAGCTTAGCAACAGGGAATTTAAACACCATATATTTT. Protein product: CASSLATGNLNTIYF.

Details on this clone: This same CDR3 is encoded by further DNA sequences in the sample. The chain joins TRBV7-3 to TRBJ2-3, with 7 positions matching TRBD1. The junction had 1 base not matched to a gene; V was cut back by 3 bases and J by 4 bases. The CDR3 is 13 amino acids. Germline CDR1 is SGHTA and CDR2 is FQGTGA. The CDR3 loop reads CASSFQGADTQYF. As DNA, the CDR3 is TGTGCCAGCAGCTTCCAGGGGGCAGATACGCAGTATTTT.

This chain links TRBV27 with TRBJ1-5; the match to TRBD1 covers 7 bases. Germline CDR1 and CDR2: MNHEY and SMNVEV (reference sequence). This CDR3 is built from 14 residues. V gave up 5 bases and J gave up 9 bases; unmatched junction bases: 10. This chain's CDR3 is CASSPRTGRWPQHF. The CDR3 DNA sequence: TGTGCCAGCAGTCCCCGGACAGGTCGGTGGCCCCAGCATTTT.

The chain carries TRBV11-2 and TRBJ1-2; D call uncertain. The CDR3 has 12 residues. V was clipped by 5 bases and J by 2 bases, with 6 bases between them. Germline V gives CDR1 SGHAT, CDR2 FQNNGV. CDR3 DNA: TGTGCCAGCAGCGGCCGAAACTATGGCTACACCTTC. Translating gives CASSGRNYGYTF.

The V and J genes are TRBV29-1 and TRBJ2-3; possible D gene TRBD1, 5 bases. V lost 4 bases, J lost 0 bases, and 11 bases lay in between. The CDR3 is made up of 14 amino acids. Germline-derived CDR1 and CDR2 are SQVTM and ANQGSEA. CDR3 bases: TGCAGCGTTGGACCTGGGGCTAGCACAGATACGCAGTATTTT. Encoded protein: CSVGPGASTDTQYF.

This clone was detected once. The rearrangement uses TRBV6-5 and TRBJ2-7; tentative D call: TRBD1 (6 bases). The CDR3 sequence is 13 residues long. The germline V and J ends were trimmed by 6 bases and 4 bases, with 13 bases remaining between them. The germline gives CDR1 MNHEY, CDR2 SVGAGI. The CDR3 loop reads CASRQGLAYEQYF. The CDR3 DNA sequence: TGTGCCAGCAGACAGGGCCTAGCTTACGAGCAGTACTTC.

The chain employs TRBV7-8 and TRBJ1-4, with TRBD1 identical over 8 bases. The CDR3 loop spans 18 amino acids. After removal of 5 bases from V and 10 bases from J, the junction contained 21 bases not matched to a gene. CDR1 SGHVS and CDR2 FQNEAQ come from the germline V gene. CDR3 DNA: TGTGCCAGCAGCCCAACTCACCTGGGGGCAGGGGGCGTAGGAAAACTGTTTTTT. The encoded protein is CASSPTHLGAGGVGKLFF. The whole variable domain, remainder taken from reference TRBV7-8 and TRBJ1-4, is GAGVSQSPRYKVAKRGQDVALRCDPISGHVSLFWYQQALGQGPEFLTYFQNEAQLDKSGLPSDRFFAERPEGSVSTLKIQRTQQEDSAVYLCASSPTHLGAGGVGKLFFGSGTQLSVL.

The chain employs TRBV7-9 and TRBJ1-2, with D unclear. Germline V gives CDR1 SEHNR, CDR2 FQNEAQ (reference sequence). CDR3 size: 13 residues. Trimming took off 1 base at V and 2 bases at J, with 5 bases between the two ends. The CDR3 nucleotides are TGTGCCAGCAGCTTAGAGAGAAACTATGGCTACACCTTC. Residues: CASSLERNYGYTF.

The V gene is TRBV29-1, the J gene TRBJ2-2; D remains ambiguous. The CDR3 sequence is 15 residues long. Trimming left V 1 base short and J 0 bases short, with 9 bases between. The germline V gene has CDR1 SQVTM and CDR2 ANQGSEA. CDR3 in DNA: TGCAGCGTTGAAGGAATAGGAACGAACACCGGGGAGCTGTTTTTT. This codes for CSVEGIGTNTGELFF.

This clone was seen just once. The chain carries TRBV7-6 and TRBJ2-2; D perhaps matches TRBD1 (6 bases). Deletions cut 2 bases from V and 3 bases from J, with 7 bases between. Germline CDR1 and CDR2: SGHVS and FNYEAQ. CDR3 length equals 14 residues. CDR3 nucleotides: TGTGCCAGCAGCTTAAGACAGGACACCGGGGAGCTGTTTTTT. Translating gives CASSLRQDTGELFF.

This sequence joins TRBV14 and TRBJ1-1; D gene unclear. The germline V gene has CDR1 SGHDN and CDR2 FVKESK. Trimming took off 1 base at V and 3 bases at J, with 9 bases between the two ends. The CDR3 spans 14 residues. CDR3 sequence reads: CASSQVARYTEAFF. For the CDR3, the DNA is TGTGCCAGCAGCCAAGTTGCGAGGTACACTGAAGCTTTCTTT.

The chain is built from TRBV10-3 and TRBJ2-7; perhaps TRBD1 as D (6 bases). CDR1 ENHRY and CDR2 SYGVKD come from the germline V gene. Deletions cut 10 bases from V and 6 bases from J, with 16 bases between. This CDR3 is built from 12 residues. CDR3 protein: CASRQDTTEQYF. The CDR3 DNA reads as TGTGCCAGCCGACAGGATACAACCGAGCAGTACTTC.

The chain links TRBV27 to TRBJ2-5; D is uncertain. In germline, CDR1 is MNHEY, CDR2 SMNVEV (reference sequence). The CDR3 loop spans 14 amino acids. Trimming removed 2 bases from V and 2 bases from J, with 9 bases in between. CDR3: CASSLTPWQETQYF. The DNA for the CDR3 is TGTGCCAGCAGTTTAACCCCTTGGCAAGAGACCCAGTACTTC.

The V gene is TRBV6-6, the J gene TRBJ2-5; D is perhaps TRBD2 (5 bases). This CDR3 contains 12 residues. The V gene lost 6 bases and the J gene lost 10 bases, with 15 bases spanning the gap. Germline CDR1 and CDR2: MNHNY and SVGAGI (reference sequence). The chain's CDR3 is CASSPPVAGQYF. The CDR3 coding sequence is TGTGCCAGCAGCCCCCCCGTGGCGGGCCAGTACTTC.

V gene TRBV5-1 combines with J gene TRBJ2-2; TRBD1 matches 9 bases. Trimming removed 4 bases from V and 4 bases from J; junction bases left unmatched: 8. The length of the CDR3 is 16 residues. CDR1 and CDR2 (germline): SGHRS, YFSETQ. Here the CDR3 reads CASSATGGMVTGELFF. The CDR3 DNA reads TGCGCCAGCAGCGCGACAGGGGGTATGGTCACCGGGGAGCTGTTTTTT. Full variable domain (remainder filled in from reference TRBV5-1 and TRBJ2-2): KAGVTQTPRYLIKTRGQQVTLSCSPISGHRSVSWYQQTPGQGLQFLFEYFSETQRNKGNFPGRFSGRQFSNSRSEMNVSTLELGDSALYLCASSATGGMVTGELFFGEGSRLTVL.

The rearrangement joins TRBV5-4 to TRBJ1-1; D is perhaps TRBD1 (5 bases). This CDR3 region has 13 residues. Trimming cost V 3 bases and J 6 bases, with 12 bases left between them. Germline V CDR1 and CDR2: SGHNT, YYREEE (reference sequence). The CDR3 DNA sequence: TGTGCCAGCAGCTCCCACGTGGGGGCTGAAGCTTTCTTT. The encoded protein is CASSSHVGAEAFF.

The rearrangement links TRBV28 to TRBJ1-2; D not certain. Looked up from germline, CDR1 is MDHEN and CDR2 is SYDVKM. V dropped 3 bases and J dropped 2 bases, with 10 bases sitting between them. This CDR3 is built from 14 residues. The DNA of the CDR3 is TGTGCCAGCAGTTTGAGCGGGGAAAACTATGGCTACACCTTC. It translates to CASSLSGENYGYTF.